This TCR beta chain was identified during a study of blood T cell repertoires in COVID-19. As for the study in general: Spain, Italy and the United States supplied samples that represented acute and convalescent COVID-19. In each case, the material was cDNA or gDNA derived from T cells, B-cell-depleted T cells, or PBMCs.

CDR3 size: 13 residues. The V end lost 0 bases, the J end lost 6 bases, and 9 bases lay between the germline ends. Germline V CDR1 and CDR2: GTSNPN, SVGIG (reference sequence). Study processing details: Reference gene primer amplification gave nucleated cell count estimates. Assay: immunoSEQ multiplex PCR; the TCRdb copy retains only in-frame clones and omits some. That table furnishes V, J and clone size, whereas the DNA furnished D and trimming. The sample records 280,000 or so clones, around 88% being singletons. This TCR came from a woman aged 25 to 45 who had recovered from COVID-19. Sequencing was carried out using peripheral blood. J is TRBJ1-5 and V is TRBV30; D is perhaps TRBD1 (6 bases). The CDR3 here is CAWSVQGSQPQHF. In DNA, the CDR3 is TGTGCCTGGAGTGTACAGGGCAGTCAGCCCCAGCATTTT. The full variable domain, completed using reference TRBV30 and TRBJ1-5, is SQTIHQWPATLVQPVGSPLSLECTVEGTSNPNLYWYRQAAGRGLQLLFYSVGIGQISSEVPQNLSASRPQDRQFILSSKKLLLSDSGFYLCAWSVQGSQPQHFGDGTRLSIL.